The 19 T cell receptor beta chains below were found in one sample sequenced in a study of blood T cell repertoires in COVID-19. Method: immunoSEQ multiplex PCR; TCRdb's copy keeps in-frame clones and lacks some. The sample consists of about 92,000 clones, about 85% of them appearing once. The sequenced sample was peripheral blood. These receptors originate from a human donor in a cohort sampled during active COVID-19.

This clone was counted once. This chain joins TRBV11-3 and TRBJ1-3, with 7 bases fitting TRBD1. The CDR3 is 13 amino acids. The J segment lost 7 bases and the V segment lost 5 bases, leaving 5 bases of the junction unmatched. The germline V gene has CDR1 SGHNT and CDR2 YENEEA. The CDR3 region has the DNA TGTGCCAGCAGCCAGACAGGGCGGAACACCATATATTTT. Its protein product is CASSQTGRNTIYF.

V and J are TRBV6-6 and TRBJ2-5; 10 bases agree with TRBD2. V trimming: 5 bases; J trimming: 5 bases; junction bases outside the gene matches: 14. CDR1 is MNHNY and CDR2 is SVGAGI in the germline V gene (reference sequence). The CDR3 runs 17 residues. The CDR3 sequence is CASSRGLAEHGRETQYF. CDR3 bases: TGTGCCAGCAGTCGAGGACTAGCGGAGCATGGAAGGGAGACCCAGTACTTC.

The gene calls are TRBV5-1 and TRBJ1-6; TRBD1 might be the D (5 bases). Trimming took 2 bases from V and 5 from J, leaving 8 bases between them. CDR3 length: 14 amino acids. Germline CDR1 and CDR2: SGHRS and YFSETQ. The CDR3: CASSLSQDNSPLHF. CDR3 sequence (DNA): TGCGCCAGCAGCTTATCACAGGATAATTCACCCCTCCACTTT. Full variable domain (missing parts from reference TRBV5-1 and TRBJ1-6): KAGVTQTPRYLIKTRGQQVTLSCSPISGHRSVSWYQQTPGQGLQFLFEYFSETQRNKGNFPGRFSGRQFSNSRSEMNVSTLELGDSALYLCASSLSQDNSPLHFGNGTRLTVT.

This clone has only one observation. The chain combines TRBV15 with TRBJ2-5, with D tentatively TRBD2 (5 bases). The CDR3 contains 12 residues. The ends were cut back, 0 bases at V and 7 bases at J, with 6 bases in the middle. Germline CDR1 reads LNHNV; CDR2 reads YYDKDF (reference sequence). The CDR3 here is CATSRDRGTQYF. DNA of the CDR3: TGTGCCACCAGCAGAGATCGGGGGACCCAGTACTTC.

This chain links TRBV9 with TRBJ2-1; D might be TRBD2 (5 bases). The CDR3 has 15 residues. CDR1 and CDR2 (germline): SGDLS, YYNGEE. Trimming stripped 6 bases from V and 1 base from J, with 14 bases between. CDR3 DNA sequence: TGTGCCAGCACCCAAGGAGCGGATTCCTACAATGAGCAGTTCTTC. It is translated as CASTQGADSYNEQFF. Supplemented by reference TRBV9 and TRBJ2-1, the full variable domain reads DSGVTQTPKHLITATGQRVTLRCSPRSGDLSVYWYQQSLDQGLQFLIQYYNGEERAKGNILERFSAQQFPDLHSELNLSSLELGDSALYFCASTQGADSYNEQFFGPGTRLTVL.

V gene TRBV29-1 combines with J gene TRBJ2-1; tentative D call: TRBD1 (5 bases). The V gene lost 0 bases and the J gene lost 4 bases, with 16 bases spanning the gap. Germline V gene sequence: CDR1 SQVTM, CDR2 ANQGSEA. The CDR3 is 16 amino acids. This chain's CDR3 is CSVEEAGWLPYNEQFF. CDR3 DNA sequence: TGCAGCGTTGAAGAGGCAGGGTGGCTTCCTTACAATGAGCAGTTCTTC.

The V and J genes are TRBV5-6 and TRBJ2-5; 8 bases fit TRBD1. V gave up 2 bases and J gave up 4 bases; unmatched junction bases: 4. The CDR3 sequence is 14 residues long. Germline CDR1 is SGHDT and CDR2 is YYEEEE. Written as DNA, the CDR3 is TGTGCCAGCAGCTTTTGGGACAGGAGAGAGACCCAGTACTTC. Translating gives CASSFWDRRETQYF.

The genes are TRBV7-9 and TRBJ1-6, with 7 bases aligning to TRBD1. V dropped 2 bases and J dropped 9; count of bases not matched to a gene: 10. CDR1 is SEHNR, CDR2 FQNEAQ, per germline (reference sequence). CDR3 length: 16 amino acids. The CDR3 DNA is TGTGCCAGCAGCTTATTAATTGGGTCAGGGGGTTCACCCCTCCACTTT. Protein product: CASSLLIGSGGSPLHF.

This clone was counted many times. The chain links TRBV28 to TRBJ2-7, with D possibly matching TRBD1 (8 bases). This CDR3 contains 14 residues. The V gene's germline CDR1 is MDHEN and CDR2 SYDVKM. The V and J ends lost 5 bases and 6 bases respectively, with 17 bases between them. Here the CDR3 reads CASSPWYRGGEQYF. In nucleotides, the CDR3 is TGTGCCAGCAGTCCCTGGTACAGGGGGGGCGAGCAGTACTTC.

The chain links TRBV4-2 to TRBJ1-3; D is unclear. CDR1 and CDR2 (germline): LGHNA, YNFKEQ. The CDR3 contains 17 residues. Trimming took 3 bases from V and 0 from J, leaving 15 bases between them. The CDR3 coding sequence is TGTGCCAGCAGCCAGGTACACAGAGCTTTCTCTGGAAACACCATATATTTT. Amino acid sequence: CASSQVHRAFSGNTIYF.

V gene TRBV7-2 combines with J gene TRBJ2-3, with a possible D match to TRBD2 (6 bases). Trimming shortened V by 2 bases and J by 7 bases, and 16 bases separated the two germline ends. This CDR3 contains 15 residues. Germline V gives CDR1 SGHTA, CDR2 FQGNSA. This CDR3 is CASSLSETRGNTQYF. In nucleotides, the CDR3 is TGTGCCAGCAGCTTATCTGAGACCCGGGGGAATACGCAGTATTTT.

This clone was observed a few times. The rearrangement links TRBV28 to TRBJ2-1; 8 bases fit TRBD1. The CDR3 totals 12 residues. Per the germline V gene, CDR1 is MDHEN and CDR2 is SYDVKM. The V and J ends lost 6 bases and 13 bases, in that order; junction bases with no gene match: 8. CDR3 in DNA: TGTGCCAGCAGGCTCCAGGGGGCCGGACAGTTCTTC. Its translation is CASRLQGAGQFF.

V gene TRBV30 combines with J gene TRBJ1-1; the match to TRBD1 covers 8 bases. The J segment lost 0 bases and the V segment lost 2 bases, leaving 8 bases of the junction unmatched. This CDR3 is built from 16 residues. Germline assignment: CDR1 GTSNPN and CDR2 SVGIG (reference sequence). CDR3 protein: CAWSTGTGTMNTEAFF. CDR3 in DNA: TGTGCCTGGAGTACAGGGACAGGTACCATGAACACTGAAGCTTTCTTT.

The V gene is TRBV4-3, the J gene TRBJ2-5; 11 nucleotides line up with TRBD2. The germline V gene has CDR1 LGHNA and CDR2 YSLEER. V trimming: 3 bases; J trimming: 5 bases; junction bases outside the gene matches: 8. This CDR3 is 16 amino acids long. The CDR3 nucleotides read TGCGCCAGCAGCCAGCTGGGGGCTAGCGGGGGGGAGACCCAGTACTTC. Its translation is CASSQLGASGGETQYF.

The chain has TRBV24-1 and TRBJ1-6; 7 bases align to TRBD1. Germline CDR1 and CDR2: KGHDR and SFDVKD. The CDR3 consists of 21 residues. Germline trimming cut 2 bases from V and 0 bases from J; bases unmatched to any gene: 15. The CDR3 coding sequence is TGTGCCACCAGTGATTCGCCCCGAGGACAGGTAAGGAGCTCCTATAATTCACCCCTCCACTTT. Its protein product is CATSDSPRGQVRSSYNSPLHF.

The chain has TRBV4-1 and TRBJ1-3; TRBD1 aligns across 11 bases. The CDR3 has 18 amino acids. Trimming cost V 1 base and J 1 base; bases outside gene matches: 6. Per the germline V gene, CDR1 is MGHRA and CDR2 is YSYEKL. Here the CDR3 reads CASSQGTGGFGSGNTIYF. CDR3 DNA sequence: TGCGCCAGCAGCCAAGGGACAGGGGGCTTTGGTTCTGGAAACACCATATATTTT.

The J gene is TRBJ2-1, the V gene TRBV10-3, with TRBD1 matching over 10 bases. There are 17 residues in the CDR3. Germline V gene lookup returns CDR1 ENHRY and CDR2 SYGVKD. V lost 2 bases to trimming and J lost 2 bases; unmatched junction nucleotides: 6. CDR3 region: CAISEDRGHIAYNEQFF. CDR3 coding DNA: TGTGCCATCAGTGAGGACAGGGGGCATATCGCCTACAATGAGCAGTTCTTC.

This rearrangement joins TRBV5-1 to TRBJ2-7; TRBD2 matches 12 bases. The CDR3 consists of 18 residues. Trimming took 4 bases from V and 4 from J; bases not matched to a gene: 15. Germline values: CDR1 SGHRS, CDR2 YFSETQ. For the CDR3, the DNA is TGCGCCAGCAGCCTCTCGGCCTCTCGGACTAGCGGGACTTACGAGCAGTACTTC. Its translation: CASSLSASRTSGTYEQYF.

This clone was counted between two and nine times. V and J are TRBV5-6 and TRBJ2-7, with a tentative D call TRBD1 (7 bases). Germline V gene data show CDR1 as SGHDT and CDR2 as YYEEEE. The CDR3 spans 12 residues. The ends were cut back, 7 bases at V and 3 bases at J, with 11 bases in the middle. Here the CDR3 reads CASSRGDYEQYF. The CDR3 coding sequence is TGTGCCAGCTCCAGGGGGGACTACGAGCAGTACTTC.